This is a list of T cell receptor beta chains from one sample in a study of T cells after somatic rescue of genetic block. Method: immunoSEQ multiplex PCR; TCRdb's copy keeps in-frame clones and lacks some. The sample includes about 15,000 clones, 72% of them seen just once. The specimen was peripheral blood mononuclear cells (PBMCs). The receptors here all came from a boy between 5 and 17 years old. The CDR3 runs from the conserved cysteine through the conserved F or W. Each record gives: V gene, clone size, J gene, D gene, CDR3 protein, CDR3 DNA. The D gene is left open where the match is weak. Clone size is not always given. Where it is, it says once, few, many or a class for expanded clones.

v_gene: TRBV14; abundance: -; j_gene: TRBJ1-5; d_gene: -; CDR3aa: CASSHSGGDQPQHF; CDR3nt: TGTGCCAGCAGCCATTCCGGGGGGGATCAGCCCCAGCATTTT
v_gene: TRBV5-1; abundance: -; j_gene: TRBJ2-2; d_gene: -; CDR3aa: CASSSYRDTGELFF; CDR3nt: TGCGCCAGCAGCTCTTACAGGGACACCGGGGAGCTGTTTTTT
v_gene: TRBV19; abundance: -; j_gene: TRBJ1-5; d_gene: TRBD1; CDR3aa: CASRPRDRGRGPQHF; CDR3nt: TGTGCCAGTAGGCCCCGGGACAGGGGGCGAGGGCCCCAGCATTTT
v_gene: TRBV9; abundance: few; j_gene: TRBJ2-1; d_gene: TRBD2; CDR3aa: CASSPGTSSLNEQFF; CDR3nt: TGTGCCAGCAGCCCCGGGACTAGCAGTCTAAATGAGCAGTTCTTC
v_gene: TRBV11-2; abundance: medium-sized; j_gene: TRBJ1-1; d_gene: -; CDR3aa: CASSLDISGQGEAFF; CDR3nt: TGTGCCAGCAGCTTAGATATAAGCGGGCAGGGTGAAGCTTTCTTT
v_gene: TRBV14; abundance: -; j_gene: TRBJ2-5; d_gene: TRBD1; CDR3aa: CASSQWPGTGGFQETQYF; CDR3nt: TGTGCCAGCAGCCAGTGGCCGGGGACAGGGGGCTTCCAAGAGACCCAGTACTTC
v_gene: TRBV6-1; abundance: few; j_gene: TRBJ1-2; d_gene: TRBD1; CDR3aa: CASSSLDRAYGYTF; CDR3nt: TGTGCCAGCAGTAGTCTTGACAGGGCCTATGGCTACACCTTC
v_gene: TRBV28; abundance: -; j_gene: TRBJ2-5; d_gene: -; CDR3aa: CASKGTETQYF; CDR3nt: TGTGCCAGCAAGGGGACGGAGACCCAGTACTTC
v_gene: TRBV18; abundance: once; j_gene: TRBJ2-2; d_gene: -; CDR3aa: CASSPREGRTGELFF; CDR3nt: TGTGCCAGCTCACCACGTGAAGGGCGGACCGGGGAGCTGTTTTTT
v_gene: TRBV5-1; abundance: -; j_gene: TRBJ2-7; d_gene: -; CDR3aa: CASSLGRGMSYEQYF; CDR3nt: TGCGCCAGCAGCTTAGGGAGGGGGATGAGCTACGAGCAGTACTTC
v_gene: TRBV29-1; abundance: -; j_gene: TRBJ2-6; d_gene: TRBD1; CDR3aa: CSVTGTGANVLTF; CDR3nt: TGCAGCGTGACAGGGACTGGGGCCAACGTCCTGACTTTC
v_gene: TRBV2; abundance: -; j_gene: TRBJ2-3; d_gene: -; CDR3aa: CASHDPSATDTQYF; CDR3nt: TGTGCCAGCCATGACCCTAGTGCGACAGATACGCAGTATTTT
v_gene: TRBV5-1; abundance: -; j_gene: TRBJ2-2; d_gene: -; CDR3aa: CASSWGPTGELFF; CDR3nt: TGCGCCAGCAGCTGGGGGCCTACCGGGGAGCTGTTTTTT
v_gene: TRBV9; abundance: -; j_gene: TRBJ2-1; d_gene: TRBD2; CDR3aa: CASSVEGSGRDEQFF; CDR3nt: TGTGCCAGCAGCGTAGAGGGTAGCGGGAGGGATGAGCAGTTCTTC
v_gene: TRBV27; abundance: once; j_gene: TRBJ2-3; d_gene: -; CDR3aa: CASGPPTRQGVSTDTQYF; CDR3nt: TGTGCCAGCGGACCCCCCACGAGGCAGGGAGTAAGCACAGATACGCAGTATTTT
v_gene: TRBV4-1; abundance: -; j_gene: TRBJ1-3; d_gene: -; CDR3aa: CASSQYFDSSGNTIYF; CDR3nt: TGCGCCAGCAGCCAGTACTTTGACAGCTCTGGAAACACCATATATTTT
v_gene: TRBV10-3; abundance: few; j_gene: TRBJ2-7; d_gene: TRBD1; CDR3aa: CAISDLQGAGEQYF; CDR3nt: TGTGCCATCAGCGACCTCCAGGGGGCAGGCGAGCAGTACTTC
v_gene: TRBV7-3; abundance: -; j_gene: TRBJ1-1; d_gene: TRBD1; CDR3aa: CASSEVGDRGAEAFF; CDR3nt: TGTGCCAGCAGCGAAGTGGGGGACAGGGGCGCTGAAGCTTTCTTT
v_gene: TRBV28; abundance: -; j_gene: TRBJ2-3; d_gene: -; CDR3aa: CASSLPASTDTQYF; CDR3nt: TGTGCCAGCAGTTTACCAGCTAGCACAGATACGCAGTATTTT
v_gene: TRBV5-5; abundance: few; j_gene: TRBJ2-1; d_gene: -; CDR3aa: CASSLEGDYPGGNEQFF; CDR3nt: TGTGCCAGCAGCTTGGAGGGTGATTACCCCGGGGGCAATGAGCAGTTCTTC
v_gene: TRBV19; abundance: -; j_gene: TRBJ2-6; d_gene: -; CDR3aa: CASNIQGPSGANVLTF; CDR3nt: TGTGCCAGCAATATACAGGGACCCTCGGGGGCCAACGTCCTGACTTTC
v_gene: TRBV27; abundance: once; j_gene: TRBJ1-1; d_gene: TRBD1; CDR3aa: CASSGQGGTEAFF; CDR3nt: TGTGCCAGCAGCGGACAGGGAGGGACTGAAGCTTTCTTT
v_gene: TRBV6-5; abundance: -; j_gene: TRBJ1-3; d_gene: -; CDR3aa: CASSYGGSGNTIYF; CDR3nt: TGTGCCAGCAGTTATGGGGGTTCTGGAAACACCATATATTTT
v_gene: TRBV28; abundance: -; j_gene: TRBJ1-4; d_gene: TRBD1; CDR3aa: CASSLQGAGTNEKLFF; CDR3nt: TGTGCCAGCAGTTTACAGGGGGCAGGGACTAATGAAAAACTGTTTTTT
v_gene: TRBV5-6; abundance: once; j_gene: TRBJ2-7; d_gene: TRBD1; CDR3aa: CASSPPGQSWQYEQYF; CDR3nt: TGTGCCAGCAGCCCACCGGGACAGTCCTGGCAATACGAGCAGTACTTC
v_gene: TRBV6-6; abundance: -; j_gene: TRBJ2-5; d_gene: TRBD1; CDR3aa: CASSFDRGSETQYF; CDR3nt: TGTGCCAGCAGTTTCGACAGGGGGAGTGAGACCCAGTACTTC
v_gene: TRBV7-6; abundance: -; j_gene: TRBJ2-2; d_gene: -; CDR3aa: CASSLVGAPNTGELFF; CDR3nt: TGTGCCAGCAGCTTGGTTGGGGCCCCGAACACCGGGGAGCTGTTTTTT
v_gene: TRBV19; abundance: -; j_gene: TRBJ1-5; d_gene: -; CDR3aa: CASSMIESYNQPQHF; CDR3nt: TGTGCCAGTAGTATGATCGAGAGTTACAATCAGCCCCAGCATTTT
v_gene: TRBV9; abundance: -; j_gene: TRBJ2-7; d_gene: -; CDR3aa: CASSVDAYSYEQYF; CDR3nt: TGTGCCAGCAGCGTAGATGCGTATTCCTACGAGCAGTACTTC
v_gene: TRBV5-6; abundance: -; j_gene: TRBJ1-6; d_gene: -; CDR3aa: CASSLKWSSGSPLHF; CDR3nt: TGTGCCAGCAGCTTGAAGTGGAGCTCAGGCTCACCCCTCCACTTT
v_gene: TRBV30; abundance: -; j_gene: TRBJ2-7; d_gene: -; CDR3aa: CAWIPTSPNYEQYF; CDR3nt: TGTGCCTGGATTCCGACCTCTCCGAATTACGAGCAGTACTTC
v_gene: TRBV6-5; abundance: once; j_gene: TRBJ2-4; d_gene: -; CDR3aa: CASSYGTLAKNIQYF; CDR3nt: TGTGCCAGCAGTTACGGGACTTTAGCCAAAAACATTCAGTACTTC
v_gene: TRBV27; abundance: -; j_gene: TRBJ1-5; d_gene: -; CDR3aa: CASKPLGDSNQPQHF; CDR3nt: TGTGCCAGCAAGCCGTTGGGGGATAGCAATCAGCCCCAGCATTTT
v_gene: TRBV30; abundance: -; j_gene: TRBJ2-3; d_gene: TRBD1; CDR3aa: CAWSRGTGSTDTQYF; CDR3nt: TGTGCCTGGAGTAGGGGGACAGGGAGCACAGATACGCAGTATTTT
v_gene: TRBV6-1; abundance: few; j_gene: TRBJ2-5; d_gene: TRBD1; CDR3aa: CASSFTGEETQYF; CDR3nt: TGTGCCAGCAGTTTTACAGGGGAAGAGACCCAGTACTTC
v_gene: TRBV4-1; abundance: -; j_gene: TRBJ1-4; d_gene: -; CDR3aa: CASSRPRRDEKLFF; CDR3nt: TGCGCCAGCAGCAGGCCCAGGCGGGATGAAAAACTGTTTTTT
v_gene: TRBV28; abundance: -; j_gene: TRBJ1-5; d_gene: -; CDR3aa: CASSNFPTNQPQHF; CDR3nt: TGTGCCAGCAGTAACTTCCCGACCAATCAGCCCCAGCATTTT
v_gene: TRBV2; abundance: -; j_gene: TRBJ1-4; d_gene: -; CDR3aa: CASSEPYTSSKKLFF; CDR3nt: TGTGCCAGCAGTGAACCATACACGTCAAGTAAAAAACTGTTTTTT
v_gene: TRBV5-1; abundance: -; j_gene: TRBJ2-3; d_gene: -; CDR3aa: CASSGPGTDTQYF; CDR3nt: TGCGCCAGCAGCGGCCCGGGCACAGATACGCAGTATTTT
v_gene: TRBV28; abundance: -; j_gene: TRBJ1-2; d_gene: -; CDR3aa: CASIPIWGVYGYTF; CDR3nt: TGTGCCAGCATCCCTATCTGGGGGGTATATGGCTACACCTTC
v_gene: TRBV13; abundance: -; j_gene: TRBJ1-2; d_gene: -; CDR3aa: CASSFRGSYGYTF; CDR3nt: TGTGCCAGCAGCTTCAGGGGATCCTATGGCTACACCTTC
v_gene: TRBV25-1; abundance: -; j_gene: TRBJ2-5; d_gene: -; CDR3aa: CASSVRGETQYF; CDR3nt: TGTGCCAGCAGTGTGCGGGGAGAGACCCAGTACTTC
v_gene: TRBV7-6; abundance: -; j_gene: TRBJ1-4; d_gene: -; CDR3aa: CATSRGINEKLFF; CDR3nt: TGTGCCACCAGCAGGGGTATTAATGAAAAACTGTTTTTT
v_gene: TRBV6-1; abundance: once; j_gene: TRBJ2-7; d_gene: -; CDR3aa: CASSEFQPEQYF; CDR3nt: TGTGCCAGCAGTGAATTCCAGCCTGAGCAGTACTTC
v_gene: TRBV27; abundance: -; j_gene: TRBJ1-6; d_gene: -; CDR3aa: CASSLGTIYNSPLHF; CDR3nt: TGTGCCAGCAGTTTGGGGACAATCTATAATTCACCCCTCCACTTT
v_gene: TRBV5-8; abundance: -; j_gene: TRBJ1-6; d_gene: -; CDR3aa: CASRRDLPNSPLHF; CDR3nt: TGTGCCAGCAGACGGGACTTACCTAATTCACCCCTCCACTTT
v_gene: TRBV25-1; abundance: -; j_gene: TRBJ2-7; d_gene: TRBD1; CDR3aa: CASSEFSGGGYEQYF; CDR3nt: TGTGCCAGCAGTGAATTTTCAGGGGGTGGCTACGAGCAGTACTTC
v_gene: TRBV10-2; abundance: few; j_gene: TRBJ2-7; d_gene: TRBD2; CDR3aa: CASRSSGGPYEQYF; CDR3nt: TGCGCCAGTAGGTCTTCGGGAGGCCCCTACGAGCAGTACTTC
v_gene: TRBV5-1; abundance: once; j_gene: TRBJ2-3; d_gene: -; CDR3aa: CASSSWRAVSTDTQYF; CDR3nt: TGCGCCAGCAGCTCCTGGAGAGCGGTGAGCACAGATACGCAGTATTTT
v_gene: TRBV9; abundance: -; j_gene: TRBJ1-3; d_gene: TRBD1; CDR3aa: CASSTLTGNTIYF; CDR3nt: TGTGCCAGCAGCACTCTGACAGGGAACACCATATATTTT
v_gene: TRBV6-1; abundance: -; j_gene: TRBJ1-6; d_gene: -; CDR3aa: CASSGQLTYSPLHF; CDR3nt: TGTGCCAGCAGTGGACAGTTGACTTATTCACCCCTCCACTTT
v_gene: TRBV10-3; abundance: medium-sized; j_gene: TRBJ2-5; d_gene: TRBD1; CDR3aa: CAISETGGETQYF; CDR3nt: TGTGCCATCAGTGAGACAGGGGGGGAGACCCAGTACTTC
v_gene: TRBV18; abundance: -; j_gene: TRBJ1-4; d_gene: -; CDR3aa: CASKDGPQEKLFF; CDR3nt: TGTGCCAGTAAAGACGGCCCTCAAGAAAAACTGTTTTTT
v_gene: TRBV27; abundance: -; j_gene: TRBJ1-2; d_gene: -; CDR3aa: CASSLRGANYGYTF; CDR3nt: TGTGCCAGCAGTTTGAGGGGGGCTAACTATGGCTACACCTTC